The source of this T cell receptor (beta chain) is a study of PD-1 blockade in classical Hodgkin lymphoma. The J segment lost 7 bases and the V segment lost 4 bases, leaving 15 bases of the junction unmatched. Germline CDR1 and CDR2: KGHSH and LQKENI. The CDR3 has 16 residues. Described time point: newly diagnosed, previously untreated cHL patient sample. Investigators isolated CD4+ T cells from thawed PBMCs through magnetic negative selection. Clones were sequenced by immunoSEQ multiplex PCR, and TCRdb holds only the in-frame ones, with some missing. There are around 27,000 clones in the sample; around 92% occur only once, and under 0.4% lies in the top ten.

Sequencing input: CD4+ T cells from blood. The receptor comes from a human donor with classical Hodgkin lymphoma. V and J are TRBV18 and TRBJ2-7; 8 nucleotides match TRBD2. CDR3 sequence reads: CASSQADTAGAGEQYF. CDR3 nucleotide sequence: TGTGCCAGCTCACAGGCCGACACAGCGGGAGCAGGGGAGCAGTACTTC.